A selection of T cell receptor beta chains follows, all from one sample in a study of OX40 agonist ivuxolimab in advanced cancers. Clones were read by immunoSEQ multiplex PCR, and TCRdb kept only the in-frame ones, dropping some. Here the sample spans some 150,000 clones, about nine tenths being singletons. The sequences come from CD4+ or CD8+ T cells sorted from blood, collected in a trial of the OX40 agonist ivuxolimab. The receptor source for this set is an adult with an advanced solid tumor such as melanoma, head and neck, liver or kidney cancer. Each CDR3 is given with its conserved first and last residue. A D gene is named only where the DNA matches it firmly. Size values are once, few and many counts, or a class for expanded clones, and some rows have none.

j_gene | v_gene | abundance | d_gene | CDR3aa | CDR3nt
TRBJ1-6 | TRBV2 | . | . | CASSEGQGFSSPLHF | TGTGCCAGCAGTGAGGGGCAGGGGTTTAGTTCACCCCTCCACTTT
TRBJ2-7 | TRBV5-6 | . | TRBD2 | CASSSWTRLTYEQYF | TGTGCCAGCAGCTCCTGGACTAGACTAACCTACGAGCAGTACTTC
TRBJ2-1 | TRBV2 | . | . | CASRGTNEQFF | TGTGCCAGCAGGGGGACCAATGAGCAGTTCTTC
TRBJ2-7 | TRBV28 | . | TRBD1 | CASSLNRGLEQYF | TGTGCCAGCAGTTTGAACAGGGGTTTGGAGCAGTACTTC
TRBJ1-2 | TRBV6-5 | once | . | CASSSRLDYGYTF | TGTGCCAGCAGCTCCAGGTTGGACTATGGCTACACCTTC
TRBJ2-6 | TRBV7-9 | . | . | CASSTIQVPGANVLTF | TGTGCCAGCAGCACTATCCAGGTCCCTGGGGCCAACGTCCTGACTTTC
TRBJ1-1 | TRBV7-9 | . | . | CASSTLSTEAFF | TGTGCCAGCAGCACCTTGAGCACTGAAGCTTTCTTT
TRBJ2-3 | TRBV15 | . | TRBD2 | CATSRDGLAGSTDTQYF | TGTGCCACCAGCAGAGACGGACTAGCGGGAAGCACAGATACGCAGTATTTT
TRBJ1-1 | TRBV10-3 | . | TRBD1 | CAISESGQGAGTEAFF | TGTGCCATCAGTGAGTCTGGGCAGGGGGCAGGCACTGAAGCTTTCTTT
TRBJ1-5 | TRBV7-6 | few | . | CASSEEGFGPQHF | TGTGCCAGCAGCGAGGAGGGGTTTGGGCCCCAGCATTTT
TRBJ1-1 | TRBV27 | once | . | CASSFTRGAQHTEAFF | TGTGCCAGCAGTTTTACCAGAGGGGCCCAACACACTGAAGCTTTCTTT
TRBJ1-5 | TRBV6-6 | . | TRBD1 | CASSGTGRGQPQHF | TGTGCCAGCAGCGGGACAGGGAGGGGTCAGCCCCAGCATTTT
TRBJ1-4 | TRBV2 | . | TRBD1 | CASRPGDSENEKLFF | TGTGCCAGCAGACCCGGGGACAGTGAAAATGAAAAACTGTTTTTT
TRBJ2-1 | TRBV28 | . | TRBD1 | CASRPTHPGGQFF | TGTGCCAGCAGGCCAACTCACCCAGGGGGGCAGTTCTTC
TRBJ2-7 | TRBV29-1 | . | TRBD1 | CSVAGQGAGEQYF | TGCAGCGTAGCGGGACAGGGGGCGGGGGAGCAGTACTTC
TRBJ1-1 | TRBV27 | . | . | CASSNYNTEAFF | TGTGCCAGCAGCAACTATAACACTGAAGCTTTCTTT
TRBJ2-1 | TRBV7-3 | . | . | CASSFEGGMHIEQFF | TGTGCCAGCAGTTTTGAGGGCGGGATGCATATTGAGCAGTTCTTC
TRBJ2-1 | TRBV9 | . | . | CASSVQSSSYNEQFF | TGTGCCAGCAGCGTACAGAGCAGCTCCTACAATGAGCAGTTCTTC
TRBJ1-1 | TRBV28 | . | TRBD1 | CASSLLTGAPEAFF | TGTGCCAGCAGTTTATTGACAGGGGCCCCTGAAGCTTTCTTT
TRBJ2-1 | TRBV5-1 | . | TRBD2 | CASSGLAGPSSYNEQFF | TGCGCCAGTTCCGGACTAGCGGGCCCTAGCTCCTACAATGAGCAGTTCTTC
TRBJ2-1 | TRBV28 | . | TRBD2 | CASSLLSGREDNEQFF | TGTGCCAGCAGTTTACTTAGCGGGAGGGAGGACAATGAGCAGTTCTTC
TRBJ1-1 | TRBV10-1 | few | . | CASSEATNTEAFF | TGCGCCAGCAGTGAGGCTACTAACACTGAAGCTTTCTTT
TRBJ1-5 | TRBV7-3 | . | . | CASSPAAGDQPQHF | TGTGCCAGCAGCCCAGCGGCAGGGGATCAGCCCCAGCATTTT
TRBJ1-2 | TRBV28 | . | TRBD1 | CASSSGTANNYGYTF | TGTGCCAGCAGTTCTGGGACAGCTAATAACTATGGCTACACCTTC
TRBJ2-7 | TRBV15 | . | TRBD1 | CATSSLTGGPNEQYF | TGTGCCACCAGCAGCCTGACAGGGGGCCCGAACGAGCAGTACTTC
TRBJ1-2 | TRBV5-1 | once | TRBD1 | CASSLRQGAYGYTF | TGCGCCAGCAGCTTGAGGCAGGGGGCATATGGCTACACCTTC
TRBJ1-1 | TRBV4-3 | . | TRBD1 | CASSQAGTGTEGTEAFF | TGCGCCAGCAGCCAAGCCGGGACAGGGACGGAGGGCACTGAAGCTTTCTTT
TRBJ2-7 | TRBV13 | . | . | CASSPNRYEQYF | TGTGCCAGCAGCCCTAACAGGTACGAGCAGTACTTC
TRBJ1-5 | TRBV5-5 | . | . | CASSFTDSNQPQHF | TGTGCCAGCAGCTTTACGGATAGCAATCAGCCCCAGCATTTT
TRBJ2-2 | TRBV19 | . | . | CASSIFGGTGELFF | TGTGCCAGTAGTATATTCGGCGGAACCGGGGAGCTGTTTTTT
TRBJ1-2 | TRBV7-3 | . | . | CASSSYNEDGYTF | TGTGCCAGCAGCTCATACAACGAAGATGGCTACACCTTC
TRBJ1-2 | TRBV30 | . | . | CAWSVAGNYGYTF | TGTGCCTGGAGTGTGGCAGGGAACTATGGCTACACCTTC